This T cell receptor beta chain emerged from a study of multiple sclerosis patients with progressive multifocal leukoencephalopathy. Whole-study context: Multiple sclerosis patients on natalizumab who never developed PML served as longitudinally sampled controls.

Noted time point: before natalizumab initiation. Every listed patient previously received interferon beta; all PML patients were women. The CDR3 runs to 14 residues. V dropped 5 bases and J dropped 0; count of bases not matched to a gene: 4. Looked up from germline, CDR1 is MDHEN and CDR2 is SYDVKM. Sequencing was at survey level. Every PCR reaction included synthetic inline CDR3 controls for all V-J pairings. TCRdb's table, derived via immunoSEQ multiplex PCR, lists solely in-frame clones and lacks some. Altogether 25,000 to 35,000 clones are present, around 89% being singletons, with the ten largest covering around 0.96%.

This clonotype was sampled from a human donor with multiple sclerosis. The chain employs TRBV28 and TRBJ2-7; 7 bases align to TRBD1. Sample: PBMCs. Here the CDR3 reads CASSPGTDSYEQYF. In DNA, the CDR3 is TGTGCCAGCAGTCCCGGGACAGACTCCTACGAGCAGTACTTC.